This is a list of T cell receptor beta chains from one sample in a study of T cells expressing NK-cell markers. Reanalyzing the 5' RACE reads, TCRdb keeps one entry per CDR3 protein, without DNA. The sample totals around 100,000 distinct CDR3 sequences; its top ten clones hold around a sixth. The source material was blood T cells: a sorted CD56 or NKG2C T cell subset, CD4+ or CD8+ T cells, or bulk PBMC T cells (not recorded which). The origin of the receptors is a woman between 18 and 70 years old in good health. Each CDR3 is given with its conserved first and last residue. The order of the fields is V gene, J gene, CDR3 protein.

V gene: TRBV6-2/TRBV6-3
J gene: TRBJ1-5
CDR3 protein: CASSYSRGQPQHF

V gene: TRBV4-3
J gene: TRBJ2-6
CDR3 protein: CASSQDGSSGANVLTF

V gene: TRBV4-3
J gene: TRBJ2-7
CDR3 protein: CASSQTGSSYEQYF

V gene: TRBV29-1
J gene: TRBJ2-5
CDR3 protein: CSVEGNWQTQYF

V gene: TRBV7-6
J gene: TRBJ1-1
CDR3 protein: CASSLKNTEAFF

V gene: TRBV21-1
J gene: TRBJ2-3
CDR3 protein: CASTGLAGGAQYF

V gene: TRBV7-6
J gene: TRBJ2-2
CDR3 protein: CASSAWGSNTGELFF

V gene: TRBV7-6
J gene: TRBJ2-1
CDR3 protein: CASSLRTPSHEQFF

V gene: TRBV29-1
J gene: TRBJ2-6
CDR3 protein: CSVDDSSGANVLTF

V gene: TRBV9
J gene: TRBJ2-1
CDR3 protein: CASSVGGALSSYNEQFF

V gene: TRBV19
J gene: TRBJ2-5
CDR3 protein: CARSGPGQDEKGETQYF

V gene: TRBV27
J gene: TRBJ2-3
CDR3 protein: CASSLQGAITDTQYF

V gene: TRBV20-1
J gene: TRBJ2-1
CDR3 protein: CSARDRMGTRLDEQFF

V gene: TRBV20-1
J gene: TRBJ2-7
CDR3 protein: CSAIPLRDRDSYEQYF

V gene: TRBV7-6
J gene: TRBJ2-2
CDR3 protein: CASSLSTETGELFF

V gene: TRBV27
J gene: TRBJ2-1
CDR3 protein: CASRWEAGYNEQFF

V gene: TRBV5-5
J gene: TRBJ2-1
CDR3 protein: CASSLSQALNEQFF

V gene: TRBV15
J gene: TRBJ2-7
CDR3 protein: CATSRGKTGSFYEQYF

V gene: TRBV7-2
J gene: TRBJ2-3
CDR3 protein: CASSSWGAGGPDTQYF

V gene: TRBV6-5
J gene: TRBJ1-2
CDR3 protein: CASSLQGLGYGYTF

V gene: TRBV15
J gene: TRBJ2-1
CDR3 protein: CATSSSGAHNEQFF